The 31 T cell receptor beta chains reported below all come from one sample, sequenced in a study of T cells in women clearing cervical HPV infection. Data came from immunoSEQ multiplex PCR; TCRdb stores just in-frame clones and leaves some out. This listing includes 30,000 to 45,000 clones. The material sequenced was blood buffy coat. Every receptor here comes from a woman between 18 and 69 years old with a cervical HPV16 infection that either progressed to CIN3+ or cleared (not recorded which).

As to this clone: The missing CDR3 end, 3 residues past where the read stops, is filled in from the germline J gene. This chain connects TRBV6-2 or TRBV6-3 to TRBJ1-5; 9 bases fit TRBD1. In germline, CDR1 is MNHEY, CDR2 SVGEGT. The CDR3 runs to 17 residues. The covered CDR3 bases are TGTGCCAGCAGCCGGGGTGGAGGACAGGGGAAAACGATCCCC. It is translated as CASSRGGGQGKTIP. The whole CDR3 sequence reads CASSRGGGQGKTIPQHF.

Of note for this clone: The CDR3 goes on 3 residues after the read ends, and that part is filled in from the germline J gene. The chain is built from TRBV5-1 and TRBJ1-5; possible D gene TRBD1, 6 bases. The germline V gene encodes CDR1 SGHRS and CDR2 YFSETQ. This CDR3 is built from 15 residues. The ends were cut back, 0 bases at V and 5 bases at J, with 12 bases in the middle. CDR3 DNA (partial): TGCGCCAGCAGCTTGGATGGGGGCGGGTATCAGCCC. It translates to CASSLDGGGYQP. The full CDR3 sequence reads CASSLDGGGYQPQHF.

Details on this clone: The missing CDR3 end, 3 residues past where the read stops, is filled in from the germline J gene. The rearrangement joins TRBV5-1 to TRBJ1-1; tentative D call: TRBD1 (6 bases). The CDR3 spans 19 residues. Trimming cost V 3 bases and J 1 base, with 25 bases left between them. The germline CDR1 and CDR2 sequences are SGHRS and YFSETQ. Incomplete CDR3 DNA: TGCGCCAGCAGCTCGGATACCGACAGGCCCGATCGGAAGAACACTGAA. Residues: CASSSDTDRPDRKNTE. In full, the CDR3 is CASSSDTDRPDRKNTEAFF. The full variable domain, with the rest looked up from reference TRBV5-1 and TRBJ1-1, is KAGVTQTPRYLIKTRGQQVTLSCSPISGHRSVSWYQQTPGQGLQFLFEYFSETQRNKGNFPGRFSGRQFSNSRSEMNVSTLELGDSALYLCASSSDTDRPDRKNTEAFFGQGTRLTVV.

On this clone: Read data end 3 residues before the CDR3 end; the end is taken from the germline J gene. This chain connects TRBV5-4 to TRBJ2-7, with TRBD2 matching 8 bases. V lost 4 bases to trimming and J lost 6 bases; unmatched junction nucleotides: 9. CDR3 length: 14 amino acids. Germline CDR1 is SGHNT and CDR2 is YYREEE (reference sequence). CDR3 protein: CASSPGLARAEQYF. The DNA read from the CDR3 is TGTGCCAGCAGCCCCGGACTAGCCAGGGCCGAG.

A remark on this clone: The CDR3 end falls 3 residues outside the read, so it is completed with the germline J gene. J is TRBJ2-1 and V is TRBV7-6; TRBD2 matches at 10 bases. CDR3 size: 15 residues. Losses at the gene ends were 1 base for V and 9 bases for J; bases not matched to a gene: 6. Per germline, CDR1 SGHVS and CDR2 FNYEAQ. Partial CDR3 DNA: TGTGCCAGCAGCTTAGGGGTAGCGGGAGGCTCTGAG. As protein: CASSLGVAGGSE. The entire CDR3 protein reads CASSLGVAGGSEQFF.

A note on this clone: The read is 3 residues too short to cover the CDR3 end, so that end is filled in from the germline J gene. The rearrangement uses TRBV5-6 and TRBJ2-5; no definite D call. CDR3 length: 13 residues. Germline V gene data show CDR1 as SGHDT and CDR2 as YYEEEE. Trimming took off 2 bases at V and 3 bases at J, with 8 bases between the two ends. The CDR3 reads CASSLGPEETQYF. CDR3 DNA (partial): TGTGCCAGCAGCTTAGGGCCCGAAGAGACC.

As for this clone: The sequence runs out 3 residues before the end of the CDR3; the remainder is reconstructed from the germline J gene. The V and J genes are TRBV7-9 and TRBJ1-3; TRBD1 is a possible D gene (6 bases). The CDR3 runs 15 residues. Germline V lookup: CDR1 SEHNR, CDR2 FQNEAQ (reference sequence). Trimming removed 2 bases at V and 4 bases at J, with 12 bases between. CDR3 bases read: TGTGCCAGCAGCTTACCCACAGGGTTAGGAAACACC. It is translated as CASSLPTGLGNT. The entire CDR3 protein is CASSLPTGLGNTIYF.

Note on this clone: The sequenced fragment ends 3 residues before the CDR3 boundary, so the rest is inferred from the germline J gene. This sequence joins TRBV7-3 and TRBJ2-2, with D perhaps TRBD2 (6 bases). Germline CDR1 is SGHTA and CDR2 is FQGTGA. V was cut by 1 base and J by 0 bases, with 12 bases left in between. The CDR3 is 17 amino acids. CDR3 bases read: TGTGCCAGCAGCTTAATAGCGGCGAAGTCGAACACCGGGGAG. As protein: CASSLIAAKSNTGE. The full CDR3 is CASSLIAAKSNTGELFF.

To note about this clone: The read is 3 residues too short to cover the CDR3 end, so that end is filled in from the germline J gene. This chain uses TRBV19 with TRBJ1-1, with D uncertain. The CDR3 has 16 amino acids. V lost 6 bases and J lost 0, with 17 bases in between. Per the germline V gene, CDR1 is LNHDA and CDR2 is SQIVND (reference sequence). CDR3 sequence reads: CASRATWATMNTEAFF. The sequenced CDR3 bases are TGTGCCAGTAGGGCTACATGGGCCACAATGAACACTGAA.

CDR3 DNA (partial): TGTGCCAGCAGCTTAACTAGCGGGAGTACGTATGAG. It specifies CASSLTSGSTYE. In full, the CDR3 is CASSLTSGSTYEQFF. This chain links TRBV5-5 with TRBJ2-1, with 11 nucleotides matching TRBD2. The read ends 3 residues early relative to the CDR3; the germline J gene fills the gap. Germline CDR1 SGHKS, CDR2 YYEKEE (reference sequence). There are 15 residues in the CDR3. Unmatched junction bases numbered 6, after V lost 2 bases and J lost 8 bases.

On this clone: The CDR3 is cut off 3 residues early in the read; its end comes from the germline J gene. The chain employs TRBV20-1 and TRBJ2-3; 11 nucleotides match TRBD2. J lost 6 bases, V lost 6 bases, and 11 bases had no gene match. Germline lookup yields CDR1 DFQATT and CDR2 SNEGSKA (reference sequence). This CDR3 is 15 amino acids long. CDR3 amino acids: CSAAGTSGVVDTQYF. CDR3 DNA, as far as it was read: TGCAGTGCGGCCGGGACTAGCGGAGTGGTGGATACG.

As regards this clone: The DNA ends 3 residues before the CDR3 does, and the rest of the CDR3 is filled in from the germline J gene. The chain recombines TRBV20-1 with TRBJ2-3; D is perhaps TRBD2 (6 bases). Trimming cost V 5 bases and J 0 bases, with 12 bases left between them. Germline V CDR1 and CDR2: DFQATT, SNEGSKA (reference sequence). This CDR3 has 14 residues. The sequenced part of the CDR3 DNA is TGCAGTGCTCCAGTCGGGACTAGCACAGATACG. This encodes CSAPVGTSTDT. The complete CDR3 protein is CSAPVGTSTDTQYF.

The DNA read from the CDR3 is TGTGCCAGCAGCTTAGGGCCCGACAGAATCACTGAA. As protein: CASSLGPDRITE. The entire CDR3 protein reads CASSLGPDRITEAFF. This chain connects TRBV7-3 to TRBJ1-1; tentative D call: TRBD1 (5 bases). Read sequence stops 3 residues before the CDR3 end, and the germline J gene provides the missing end. Germline V gene sequence: CDR1 SGHTA, CDR2 FQGTGA. CDR3 length: 15 residues. The ends were cut back, 2 bases at V and 4 bases at J, with 14 bases in the middle.

About this clone: Read data end 3 residues before the CDR3 end; the end is taken from the germline J gene. The J gene is TRBJ1-2, the V gene TRBV7-3, with TRBD1 matching over 12 bases. CDR1 is SGHTA and CDR2 is FQGTGA in the germline V gene. The CDR3 extends over 16 amino acids. The CDR3 DNA, read in part, is TGTGCCAGCAGCCCTGAACCCGGGACAGGGGGCTACGAC. This sequence encodes CASSPEPGTGGYD. The full CDR3 reads CASSPEPGTGGYDYTF.

Partial CDR3 DNA: TGTGCCAGCAGCTTAACACTAGACACAGATACG. Its protein product is CASSLTLDTDT. In full, the CDR3 reads CASSLTLDTDTQYF. The chain has TRBV7-9 and TRBJ2-3, with D perhaps TRBD2 (5 bases). Coverage ceases 3 residues before the CDR3 finishes, and the germline J gene fills in the end. Germline values: CDR1 SEHNR, CDR2 FQNEAQ (reference sequence). V was trimmed by 2 bases and J by 2 bases, leaving 8 bases between them. This CDR3 is 14 amino acids long.

On this clone: The read terminates 3 residues before the CDR3 end, so the remaining end is supplied by the germline J gene. The chain joins TRBV29-1 to TRBJ2-3, with TRBD2 matching 14 bases. There are 15 residues in the CDR3. V shed 6 bases, J shed 5 bases, and the junction held 7 bases outside the gene matches. CDR1 and CDR2 from the germline V gene are SQVTM and ANQGSEA. CDR3 DNA (partial): TGCAGCGTGGGGACTAGCGGGAGTCGGGTAGATACG. It codes for CSVGTSGSRVDT. The full CDR3 protein reads CSVGTSGSRVDTQYF.

In regard to this clone: Read sequence stops 3 residues before the CDR3 end, and the germline J gene provides the missing end. The V call is TRBV2, the J call TRBJ2-5; 10 bases fit TRBD2. Germline values: CDR1 SNHLY, CDR2 FYNNEI. CDR3 length equals 15 residues. Unmatched junction bases numbered 8, after V lost 6 bases and J lost 4 bases. CDR3 in amino acids: CASRAPAGGRETQYF. The sequenced part of the CDR3 DNA is TGTGCCAGCAGGGCCCCAGCGGGAGGGAGAGAGACC.

As to this clone: The CDR3 goes on 3 residues after the read ends, and that part is filled in from the germline J gene. This chain uses TRBV11-2 with TRBJ2-5; D is possibly TRBD1 (6 bases). The V and J ends lost 5 bases and 5 bases respectively, with 18 bases between them. The CDR3 runs to 15 residues. From germline, CDR1 is SGHAT and CDR2 FQNNGV. CDR3 amino acids: CASSTPGDGYETQYF. Partial CDR3 DNA: TGTGCCAGCAGCACCCCAGGGGACGGGTACGAGACC.

Of note for this clone: The CDR3 end is not reached by the read, which stops 3 residues before it; the germline J gene fills it in. V usage is TRBV20-1 and J usage is TRBJ2-5; no clear D. The CDR3 is 12 residues long. V was trimmed by 6 bases and J by 3 bases, leaving 11 bases between them. The germline gives CDR1 DFQATT, CDR2 SNEGSKA (reference sequence). The sequenced CDR3 bases are TGCAGTGCGCTATTAAGAAAAGAGACC. This translates into CSALLRKET. The whole CDR3 is CSALLRKETQYF.

As regards this clone: The read stops 3 residues short of the end of the CDR3; the missing end is completed from the germline J gene. The rearrangement joins TRBV5-1 to TRBJ1-5; no firm D call. V lost 2 bases and J lost 6, with 9 bases in between. This CDR3 spans 13 amino acids. Germline V gene sequence: CDR1 SGHRS, CDR2 YFSETQ. CDR3 bases read: TGCGCCAGCAGCTTTATGTCGGGTCAGCCC. Amino acid sequence: CASSFMSGQP. The whole CDR3 is CASSFMSGQPQHF.

A note on this clone: The DNA ends 3 residues before the CDR3 does, and the rest of the CDR3 is filled in from the germline J gene. The chain uses TRBV4-1 and TRBJ2-7; 9 bases are shared with TRBD1. Per germline, CDR1 MGHRA and CDR2 YSYEKL. The CDR3 runs to 16 residues. The V gene end was trimmed by 1 base and the J gene end by 3 bases; junction bases not matched to a gene: 7. The chain's CDR3 is CASSQGVGQGFYEQYF. The sequenced part of the CDR3 DNA is TGCGCCAGCAGCCAAGGGGTGGGACAGGGATTCTACGAG.

CDR3 loop: CASSWTGTGSYGYTF. The part of the CDR3 DNA that was read is TGTGCCAGCAGCTGGACCGGGACAGGGAGCTATGGC. The chain employs TRBV7-2 and TRBJ1-2; 9 nucleotides agree with TRBD1. Read sequence stops 3 residues before the CDR3 end, and the germline J gene provides the missing end. Looked up from germline, CDR1 is SGHTA and CDR2 is FQGNSA. CDR3 length: 15 residues. The J segment lost 4 bases and the V segment lost 4 bases, leaving 7 bases of the junction unmatched.

Comment on this clone: The DNA ends 3 residues before the CDR3 does, and the rest of the CDR3 is filled in from the germline J gene. V and J are TRBV29-1 and TRBJ2-3; D is unclear. The V gene lost 1 base and the J gene lost 5 bases, with 7 bases spanning the gap. In germline, CDR1 is SQVTM, CDR2 ANQGSEA. CDR3 length equals 12 residues. CDR3 DNA (partial): TGCAGCGTTGAAGGAGCAGGAGATACG. Translation: CSVEGAGDT. In full, the CDR3 is CSVEGAGDTQYF.

Concerning this clone: Germline and junction disagree at one end, which may indicate a read error. The read falls 3 residues short of the CDR3 end, and the missing part is taken from the germline J gene. This rearrangement joins TRBV18 to TRBJ2-2; D gene unclear. Germline V gives CDR1 KGHSH, CDR2 LQKENI. The CDR3 is 16 residues long. The CDR3 DNA, read in part, is TGTGCCAGCTCACCAACCCCGCCCGCGAACGCCGGGGAG. Translating it yields CASSPTPPANAGE. From start to end, the CDR3 is CASSPTPPANAGELFF.

Concerning this clone itself: Read coverage stops 3 residues before the CDR3 terminus; the germline J gene supplies the remainder. J is TRBJ2-1 and V is TRBV6-4; TRBD1 aligns across 7 bases. J was trimmed by 6 bases and V by 11 bases; bases with no gene match: 10. Germline V lookup: CDR1 MRHNA, CDR2 SNTAGT. The CDR3 spans 13 residues. The CDR3 bases that were read are TGTGCCGTGGGGGACAGCGCAGGCAATGAG. It is translated as CAVGDSAGNE. The whole CDR3 sequence is CAVGDSAGNEQFF.

Concerning this clone itself: The CDR3 end lies 3 residues beyond the end of the read and is filled in from the germline J gene. V is TRBV7-2 and J is TRBJ2-7; 9 bases line up with TRBD1. Germline CDR1 is SGHTA and CDR2 is FQGNSA. After removal of 6 bases from V and 3 bases from J, the junction contained 6 bases not matched to a gene. The CDR3 is 14 residues long. CDR3 amino acids: CASRWGQGVYEQYF. CDR3 DNA, as far as it was read: TGTGCCAGCAGGTGGGGACAGGGCGTCTACGAG. Based on the CDR3 plus reference TRBV7-2 and TRBJ2-7, the full variable domain is GAGVSQSPSNKVTEKGKDVELRCDPISGHTALYWYRQSLGQGLEFLIYFQGNSAPDKSGLPSDRFSAERTGGSVSTLTIQRTQQEDSAVYLCASRWGQGVYEQYFGPGTRLTVT.

With respect to this clone: The CDR3 is cut off 3 residues early in the read; its end comes from the germline J gene. V usage is TRBV5-1 and J usage is TRBJ2-3; D possibly corresponds to TRBD1 (5 bases). Germline V gene data show CDR1 as SGHRS and CDR2 as YFSETQ. The CDR3 runs 16 residues. V lost 4 bases and J lost 0, with 15 bases in between. CDR3 DNA, as far as it was read: TGCGCCAGCAGCAGAGAAGGGGATGTTAGCACAGATACG. Amino acid sequence: CASSREGDVSTDT. In full, the CDR3 is CASSREGDVSTDTQYF.

Of note for this clone: The CDR3 goes on 3 residues after the read ends, and that part is filled in from the germline J gene. This chain uses TRBV10-3 with TRBJ1-2, with 7 bases matching TRBD1. The CDR3 has 14 amino acids. J lost 4 bases, V lost 9 bases, and 11 bases had no gene match. Germline-derived CDR1 and CDR2 are ENHRY and SYGVKD. The CDR3 here is CAISAGQTIYGYTF. Incomplete CDR3 DNA: TGTGCCATATCCGCGGGACAGACTATCTATGGC.

Comment on this clone: The read finishes 3 residues shy of the CDR3 end, and the germline J gene is used to complete it. The J gene is TRBJ2-7, the V gene TRBV7-9; 10 bases agree with TRBD1. Germline V lookup: CDR1 SEHNR, CDR2 FQNEAQ (reference sequence). Unmatched junction bases numbered 5, after V lost 3 bases and J lost 3 bases. This CDR3 is 15 amino acids long. CDR3 loop: CASSFVTGGFYEQYF. Partial CDR3 DNA: TGTGCCAGCAGCTTCGTGACAGGGGGCTTCTACGAG.

On this clone itself: Coverage ceases 3 residues before the CDR3 finishes, and the germline J gene fills in the end. This rearrangement joins TRBV11-2 to TRBJ2-1; D uncertain. This CDR3 contains 12 residues. V lost 8 bases and J 7 bases, leaving 12 bases between the germline ends. In germline, CDR1 is SGHAT, CDR2 FQNNGV. CDR3 amino acids: CASGLSTNEQFF. The sequenced CDR3 bases are TGTGCCAGCGGTCTATCAACGAATGAG.

In regard to this clone: The DNA ends 3 residues before the CDR3 does, and the rest of the CDR3 is filled in from the germline J gene. The chain uses TRBV7-9 and TRBJ2-7; D is undetermined. Germline V gene lookup returns CDR1 SEHNR and CDR2 FQNEAQ (reference sequence). This CDR3 has 15 residues. Trimming left V 5 bases short and J 0 bases short, with 14 bases between. CDR3 DNA, as far as it was read: TGTGCCAGCAGCGGAATTACAGAGAGCTCCTACGAG. This codes for CASSGITESSYE. The complete CDR3 reads CASSGITESSYEQYF. Complete variable domain (other parts from reference TRBV7-9 and TRBJ2-7): DTGVSQNPRHKITKRGQNVTFRCDPISEHNRLYWYRQTLGQGPEFLTYFQNEAQLEKSRLLSDRFSAERPKGSFSTLEIQRTEQGDSAMYLCASSGITESSYEQYFGPGTRLTVT.